The sequence of this T cell receptor (beta chain) was determined in a study of regulatory T cells in long-lasting Graves disease (dated by TCRdb to the early 2020s). Turning to the overall study: Antithyroid drugs had been taken for less than 3 months by newly diagnosed Graves' disease patients. Persistent Graves' disease patients were compared with newly diagnosed Graves' disease patients by peripheral blood TCR sequencing and RNA sequencing. The study was conducted in China and was registered as a clinical trial. A total of around 35 samples were covered by TCR sequencing, comprising roughly 13 persistent and around 20 newly diagnosed Graves' disease patients.

General findings and caveats noted by the study authors: Only peripheral blood was studied, because thyroid tissue, the primary lesion, was inaccessible. Preferential use of TRBV28, TRBJ1-2 and TRBJ2-5 was observed in persistent disease, whereas TRBV20-1 and TRBJ2-1 were favored in newly diagnosed disease. The authors acknowledged the small sample size as a limitation that may reduce accuracy. Patients with persistent disease shared more public clonotypes (under 3,000) than newly diagnosed patients did (around 930). Lower TCR Shannon entropy and fewer highly expanded clones were observed in persistent Graves' disease patients than in newly diagnosed patients, which suggested clonal expansion. Sequencing and analysis were limited to the TCR beta chain.

As regards this clonotype: It has no known antigen specificity. No much larger clonotype is one base removed from it; base qualities were not supplied.

The method behind the library was multiplex PCR. Sequencing used an Illumina HiSeq 4000. To build TCR beta libraries, CDR3 regions were amplified by Arm-PCR using iRepertoire HTBI primers. Before sequencing, the PCR products went through gel purification. Turning to the authors' computational methods: Across samples, 60 to 80 TRBV and 13 to 15 TRBJ segments were identified and used for gene usage analysis of CDR3 amino acid clonotypes. Filtered high-quality paired reads were merged into contigs using COPE and FqMerger. BLAST was used to align contigs to the IMGT TRBV, TRBD and TRBJ reference genes, and CDR3 was defined following IMGT. Any clonotype with a frequency above 0.1% was classified as a highly expanded clone. Shannon entropy was used to measure repertoire diversity, and the Gini coefficient was used to measure V-J evenness. A clonotype was considered public if more than one individual shared it. TCRdb's own reprocessing of the public reads used fastp at Q25 and MiXCR and kept productive beta chains. CDR3 protein sequences are deduplicated, and each keeps its most common genes and DNA. TCRdb, not the original authors, processed these V and J calls. The table for this sample lists around 480,000 distinct CDR3 sequences; 15% to 20% of them were counted only once. The biggest ten clones account for 12% of the sample.

For CDR1 and CDR2, the germline V gene lists SQVTM and ANQGSEA. The CDR3 starts with the cysteine, ends with the phenylalanine, and has 14 residues. Only CDR3 DNA remains: 42 bases, in frame from the first base. V is cut by 6 bases and J by 7 bases, and the space between the germline ends is 18 bases. The time point tag for this specimen amounts to: newly diagnosed GD, antithyroid drugs for less than 3 months. For both TCR sequencing and RNA sequencing, RNA was extracted from PBMCs in TRIzol. Graves' disease was diagnosed according to American Thyroid Association guidelines. The patients came from an endocrinology department in Xi'an, China. From each patient, around 9.3 milliliters of peripheral blood was collected into an EDTA anticoagulant tube. Ficoll Paque Plus density gradient separation was used to isolate PBMCs, and no additional T cell sorting was done. RNA quality was checked with an Agilent 2100 Bioanalyzer and agarose gel, and concentration with a NanoDrop 2000.

This sample also appeared in a second study, on T cells in Graves' hyperthyroidism and ophthalmopathy. Drawing on the second study: A patient counted as having stable Graves' hyperthyroidism if no progression to ophthalmopathy occurred over 18 months of follow-up. Hyperthyroidism patients were newly diagnosed, with disease duration under 2 months, and aged 18 to 65 years. The study excluded patients with uncontrolled infections, other autoimmune diseases, pregnancy or lactation. Diagnoses were established on the basis of clinical symptoms, serum thyroxine and TRAb, thyroid ultrasound, and orbital computed tomography. A first-round RT-PCR of the TCR CDR3 used the HTBI primer set with the Qiagen OneStep RT-PCR kit. Most expanded thyroid clonotypes (frequency above 0.001) were also detected in blood, suggesting blood repertoires may reflect thyroid immune responses. Ophthalmopathy was separated from stable hyperthyroidism by a 13 V-J signature model, with about 86% sensitivity and approximately 84% specificity obtained in cross-validation and 80%/75% obtained in testing. In validation, progression to ophthalmopathy was predicted by the model with 65% to 71% sensitivity and 72% to 85% specificity, a median of approximately 7.1 months before onset. To identify TCR V-J signatures that set the groups apart, the researchers used a discovery cohort of about a hundred patients, made up of around 42 with Graves' ophthalmopathy and some 55 with stable Graves' hyperthyroidism. Prospective prediction of ophthalmopathy was tested in an independent validation cohort of 18 to 20 hyperthyroidism patients and 17 patients who later progressed to ophthalmopathy. The approximately 100 discovery patients were randomly divided into training and test sets at a 7:3 ratio. Thyroid tissue and blood T-cell repertoires from six or seven Graves' hyperthyroidism patients were also compared in the study. After sampling, hyperthyroidism patients received methimazole starting at 30 mg daily, and ophthalmopathy patients received high-dose intravenous methylprednisolone. Libraries were constructed in a second round of multiplex PCR, after which size selection and purification were carried out. Sequencing of the libraries was done on an Illumina HiSeq2000 using paired-end 100 bp reads. SOAPnuke was used to process the raw data, removing reads that contained adapters or uncalled bases, had a mean Phred below 15, or lacked an exact match to the constant primer or identifier. COPE v1.2.5 was used to merge the high-quality paired reads, and each unique nucleotide sequence was defined as a clonotype. MiTCR v1.1 was used to align the clonotypes against IMGT TRBV, TRBD and TRBJ reference segments. Analysis was restricted to V-J combinations with a frequency above 0.0001, which covered about 99% of repertoires. A TCS score was defined as the ratio of F50 (clonal expansion) to E x V (chaos), with BLOSUM62-based TCRdist applied between CDR3 peptides within each V-J. Welch's t-statistics and random forest reduced 450 to 600 V-J features to 13, which were used in a naive Bayes classifier (R e1071). Sample size was not statistically predetermined, and blinding of investigators to group allocation was not performed. TCR Vbeta CDR3 sequencing of approximately 140 peripheral blood samples (more than 40 ophthalmopathy, roughly 72 hyperthyroidism and approximately 17 progressor patients) is reported in the paper.

The receptor's source is a man aged 40-50 years with Graves disease. Donor details come from another sample of the same person, matched by shared clones. The rearrangement combines TRBV29-1 with TRBJ2-2; tentative D gene TRBD2, with 6 bases matching. The material sequenced was peripheral blood mononuclear cells (PBMCs), taken at new diagnosis, from a patient treated with antithyroid drugs. The CDR3 corresponds to CSVGRRDIGGELFF. At the DNA level, the sequence is TGCAGCGTCGGGAGAAGGGATATAGGCGGGGAGCTGTTTTTT.